The 30 T cell receptor beta chains in this list originate from one sample, sequenced in a study of CD8+ T cells in alopecia areata. The treatment: oral pan-JAK inhibitor, 5-10 mg twice daily. Following RNA extraction, reverse transcription yielded cDNA that acted as the sequencing template. Produced via immunoSEQ multiplex PCR; TCRdb's table is partial and in-frame only. The data hold 150,000 to 200,000 clones, with less than 70% observed a single time. The sample here was CD4+ T cells sorted from blood, taken at week 4, from a patient treated with tofacitinib. All receptors come from a human donor with alopecia areata.

The sample holds a few counts of this clone. The chain is built from TRBV2 and TRBJ1-6; 8 positions match TRBD1. In germline, CDR1 is SNHLY, CDR2 FYNNEI. The CDR3 covers 15 residues. V was clipped by 4 bases and J by 11 bases; unmatched bases: 10. In nucleotides, the CDR3 is TGTGCCAGCAGTGCCCTGGACAGGGTTGGAGCACCCCTCCACTTT. Translated, it gives CASSALDRVGAPLHF.

The V call is TRBV4-1, the J call TRBJ1-5; D may be TRBD1 (6 bases). With 2 bases removed from V and 2 bases from J, the gap between germline ends came to 13 bases. From germline, CDR1 is MGHRA and CDR2 YSYEKL. This CDR3 region has 16 residues. This chain's CDR3 is CASSQPTGLRNQPQHF. The CDR3 DNA follows: TGCGCCAGCAGCCAACCTACAGGGTTACGCAATCAGCCCCAGCATTTT.

The chain couples TRBV27 to TRBJ1-2, with TRBD1 identical over 11 bases. V lost 7 bases to trimming and J lost 3 bases; unmatched junction nucleotides: 4. The CDR3 runs to 14 residues. CDR1 MNHEY and CDR2 SMNVEV come from the germline V gene (reference sequence). The CDR3 nucleotides are TGTGCCAGCAAACGGACAGGGGGCGACTATGGCTACACCTTC. Translated: CASKRTGGDYGYTF.

This clone was picked up a small number of times. This chain links TRBV29-1 with TRBJ2-3; the D is unclear. The V and J ends lost 6 bases and 9 bases respectively, with 16 bases between them. The CDR3 has 12 amino acids. CDR1 SQVTM and CDR2 ANQGSEA come from the germline V gene. The CDR3 here is CSVKRGGDTQYF. In DNA form, the CDR3 reads TGCAGCGTCAAAAGAGGCGGAGACACGCAGTATTTT.

This chain connects TRBV5-1 to TRBJ2-5; D gene uncertain. The CDR3 has 12 residues. V was trimmed by 2 bases and J by 7 bases, leaving 9 bases between them. CDR1 and CDR2 (germline): SGHRS, YFSETQ. The CDR3 spells CASSFGEGTQYF. The CDR3 DNA sequence: TGCGCCAGCAGCTTTGGGGAAGGGACCCAGTACTTC.

This chain connects TRBV7-2 to TRBJ1-5, with D possibly being TRBD1 (5 bases). The length of the CDR3 is 15 residues. V gave up 1 base and J gave up 4 bases, with 11 bases separating them. CDR1 SGHTA and CDR2 FQGNSA come from the germline V gene. CDR3 sequence: CASSLDAGGNQPQHF. CDR3 coding DNA: TGTGCCAGCAGCTTAGATGCGGGGGGAAATCAGCCCCAGCATTTT.

The rearrangement joins TRBV27 to TRBJ1-6; D is perhaps TRBD1 (6 bases). The CDR3 has 19 amino acids. Germline V lookup: CDR1 MNHEY, CDR2 SMNVEV (reference sequence). V lost 4 bases to trimming and J lost 4 bases, with 23 bases between them. The CDR3 loop reads CASSSIRTEGLRYNSPLHF. In DNA form, the CDR3 reads TGTGCCAGCAGTTCCATTCGGACAGAAGGTCTGAGGTATAATTCACCCCTCCACTTT.

This clone was recorded a few times. The V call is TRBV7-8, the J call TRBJ2-3; no reliable D call. The CDR3 consists of 14 residues. V was shortened by 1 base and J by 5 bases, with 10 bases between the two germline ends. Germline loops: CDR1 SGHVS, CDR2 FQNEAQ. CDR3: CASSLVPMGDTQYF. The DNA of the CDR3 is TGTGCCAGCAGCTTAGTTCCAATGGGAGATACGCAGTATTTT.

CDR3 in DNA: TGTGCCAGCAGCTTAGCGGGTAACACTGAAGCTTTCTTT. Translation: CASSLAGNTEAFF. V usage is TRBV7-3 and J usage is TRBJ1-1; D call uncertain. V lost 2 bases to trimming and J lost 2 bases, with 6 bases between them. This CDR3 contains 13 residues. Germline values: CDR1 SGHTA, CDR2 FQGTGA. Filled out from reference TRBV7-3 and TRBJ1-1, the complete variable domain reads GAGVSQTPSNKVTEKGKYVELRCDPISGHTALYWYRQSLGQGPEFLIYFQGTGAADDSGLPNDRFFAVRPEGSVSTLKIQRTERGDSAVYLCASSLAGNTEAFFGQGTRLTVV.

The chain joins TRBV5-6 to TRBJ2-5; perhaps TRBD1 as D (6 bases). This CDR3 spans 15 amino acids. V lost 6 bases and J 2 bases, leaving 17 bases between the germline ends. Looked up from germline, CDR1 is SGHDT and CDR2 is YYEEEE. In DNA form, the CDR3 reads TGTGCCAGCATCAAGACAGGTTTGGTACAAGAGACCCAGTACTTC. Amino acid sequence: CASIKTGLVQETQYF.

In this sample, this clone turned up once. The chain uses TRBV30 and TRBJ1-1; D gene ambiguous. Per the germline V gene, CDR1 is GTSNPN and CDR2 is SVGIG (reference sequence). The CDR3 covers 11 residues. V was pared by 1 base and J by 5 bases, with 5 bases between. The CDR3 nucleotides read TGTGCCTGGAGTGGGCGGACTGAAGCTTTCTTT. Its protein is CAWSGRTEAFF. The whole variable domain, filled in from reference TRBV30 and TRBJ1-1, reads SQTIHQWPATLVQPVGSPLSLECTVEGTSNPNLYWYRQAAGRGLQLLFYSVGIGQISSEVPQNLSASRPQDRQFILSSKKLLLSDSGFYLCAWSGRTEAFFGQGTRLTVV.

V is TRBV7-8 and J is TRBJ2-1; 10 nucleotides match TRBD2. V lost 7 bases to trimming and J lost 5 bases; unmatched junction nucleotides: 5. CDR1 and CDR2 (germline): SGHVS, FQNEAQ. This CDR3 spans 14 amino acids. CDR3 coding DNA: TGTGCCAGCACCCACGGGACTAGCGACAATGAGCAGTTCTTC. Its translation: CASTHGTSDNEQFF.

The chain is built from TRBV2 and TRBJ2-3; a weak D match, TRBD2 (5 bases). CDR3 size: 13 residues. Trimming took off 3 bases at V and 5 bases at J, with 9 bases between the two ends. Germline V lookup: CDR1 SNHLY, CDR2 FYNNEI. CDR3 nucleotides: TGTGCCAGCAGTGAGTCAGCGGTAGATACGCAGTATTTT. Translated, it gives CASSESAVDTQYF. Filled out from reference TRBV2 and TRBJ2-3, the complete variable domain reads EPEVTQTPSHQVTQMGQEVILRCVPISNHLYFYWYRQILGQKVEFLVSFYNNEISEKSEIFDDQFSVERPDGSNFTLKIRSTKLEDSAMYFCASSESAVDTQYFGPGTRLTVL.

This chain links TRBV30 with TRBJ2-7, with 8 bases lining up with TRBD1. Trimming cost V 4 bases and J 5 bases; bases outside gene matches: 7. Looked up from germline, CDR1 is GTSNPN and CDR2 is SVGIG (reference sequence). The length of the CDR3 is 13 residues. CDR3 DNA sequence: TGTGCCTGGACCGGACAGGGAGTCAACGAGCAGTACTTC. It translates to CAWTGQGVNEQYF.

This chain uses TRBV5-4 with TRBJ1-6, with 9 bases identical to TRBD1. The ends lost 0 bases at V and 9 bases at J; junction bases unmatched: 4. There are 15 residues in the CDR3. Germline V gene lookup returns CDR1 SGHNT and CDR2 YYREEE (reference sequence). The CDR3: CASSLGATGGSPLHF. CDR3 nucleotides: TGTGCCAGCAGCTTGGGGGCGACAGGGGGTTCACCCCTCCACTTT.

This clone was seen just once. The chain employs TRBV29-1 and TRBJ1-5, with D perhaps TRBD1 (5 bases). The V gene lost 4 bases and the J gene lost 5 bases, with 18 bases spanning the gap. The CDR3 length is 15 residues. Germline loops: CDR1 SQVTM, CDR2 ANQGSEA. CDR3 coding DNA: TGCAGCGTTGCAGAGGGGAACAGAAACCATCAGCCCCAGCATTTT. Protein sequence: CSVAEGNRNHQPQHF.

The chain combines TRBV30 with TRBJ2-5; D gene unclear. V was clipped by 3 bases and J by 0 bases, with 8 bases between them. Germline CDR1 is GTSNPN and CDR2 is SVGIG (reference sequence). The length of the CDR3 is 13 residues. The CDR3 DNA is TGTGCCTGGAGGGGTTTAGACCAAGAGACCCAGTACTTC. It yields the protein CAWRGLDQETQYF. Combining the CDR3 with reference TRBV30 and TRBJ2-5 gives the whole variable domain SQTIHQWPATLVQPVGSPLSLECTVEGTSNPNLYWYRQAAGRGLQLLFYSVGIGQISSEVPQNLSASRPQDRQFILSSKKLLLSDSGFYLCAWRGLDQETQYFGPGTRLLVL.

In DNA form, the CDR3 reads TGTGCCTGGAGCGGGCAGCAGAACACTGAAGCTTTCTTT. Translating gives CAWSGQQNTEAFF. The chain recombines TRBV30 with TRBJ1-1, with D unresolved. Germline CDR1 and CDR2: GTSNPN and SVGIG (reference sequence). This CDR3 is 13 amino acids long. V was pared by 3 bases and J by 1 base, with 9 bases between.

This clone appeared a single time. The gene calls are TRBV25-1 and TRBJ2-3, with TRBD2 as a possible D gene (6 bases). Germline V gene lookup returns CDR1 MGHDK and CDR2 SYGVNS. The CDR3 totals 13 residues. Trimming left V 4 bases short and J 8 bases short, with 13 bases between. The CDR3, as DNA: TGTGCCAGCAGTGGGAATGTCGGGGGTACGCAGTATTTT. Translation: CASSGNVGGTQYF.

The chain combines TRBV25-1 with TRBJ1-1; D not resolved. Germline V gives CDR1 MGHDK, CDR2 SYGVNS. Trimming took off 4 bases at V and 7 bases at J, with 16 bases between the two ends. The CDR3 sequence is 14 residues long. The CDR3 DNA reads TGTGCCAGCAGTGGAACAGTAAGGTCGGGTGAAGCTTTCTTT. This sequence encodes CASSGTVRSGEAFF.

The chain carries TRBV5-6 and TRBJ2-1; the D is unclear. CDR3 length: 14 residues. The germline gives CDR1 SGHDT, CDR2 YYEEEE. The V and J ends lost 4 bases and 3 bases respectively, with 11 bases between them. DNA for the CDR3: TGTGCCAGCAGCCTATTGGACCGCTACAATGAGCAGTTCTTC. Encoded protein: CASSLLDRYNEQFF.

The rearrangement uses TRBV9 and TRBJ2-5, with D possibly matching TRBD1 (6 bases). The germline V and J ends were trimmed by 4 bases and 4 bases, with 14 bases remaining between them. Germline V gene data show CDR1 as SGDLS and CDR2 as YYNGEE. The CDR3 consists of 14 residues. CDR3 protein: CASSPQGLGETQYF. The CDR3 DNA is TGTGCCAGCAGCCCCCAGGGGTTGGGAGAGACCCAGTACTTC.

In this sample, this clone turned up a few times. The chain has TRBV15 and TRBJ2-2; D perhaps matches TRBD1 (6 bases). Trimming cost V 0 bases and J 1 base, with 9 bases left between them. Germline CDR1 and CDR2: LNHNV and YYDKDF (reference sequence). CDR3 size: 16 residues. This CDR3 reads CATSREMDRNTGELFF. For the CDR3, the DNA is TGTGCCACCAGCAGAGAAATGGACAGGAACACCGGGGAGCTGTTTTTT.

CDR3 coding DNA: TGTGCCATCAGTGGTGGACAGGGTGCTGAAGCTTTCTTT. This translates into CAISGGQGAEAFF. This chain joins TRBV10-3 and TRBJ1-1; TRBD1 aligns across 8 bases. CDR3 length equals 13 residues. V shed 4 bases and J 6 bases; nucleotides not matched to a gene: 4. In germline, CDR1 is ENHRY, CDR2 SYGVKD.

The chain carries TRBV29-1 and TRBJ1-1, with D unresolved. V gave up 4 bases and J gave up 1 base, with 13 bases separating them. Germline V lookup: CDR1 SQVTM, CDR2 ANQGSEA. The CDR3 is made up of 14 amino acids. In DNA form, the CDR3 reads TGCAGCGTTGGCTTGGGTTCCGCGAACACTGAAGCTTTCTTT. Its protein is CSVGLGSANTEAFF.

V and J are TRBV30 and TRBJ2-3; 7 bases match TRBD1. The CDR3 runs 13 residues. Germline V gene data show CDR1 as GTSNPN and CDR2 as SVGIG (reference sequence). CDR3 protein: CVLDRIYADTQYF. In DNA, the CDR3 is TGTGTCTTGGACAGGATTTACGCAGATACGCAGTATTTT.

This clone appeared many times. CDR3 DNA sequence: TGTGCCAGCTCTTCGGGGTCCTTTAACTCCTACAATGAGCAGTTCTTC. This sequence encodes CASSSGSFNSYNEQFF. The V call is TRBV7-6, the J call TRBJ2-1; possible D gene TRBD2, 5 bases. The V gene lost 8 bases and the J gene lost 0 bases, with 17 bases spanning the gap. The CDR3 spans 16 residues. The V gene's germline CDR1 is SGHVS and CDR2 FNYEAQ. The variable domain in full, with the rest retrieved from reference TRBV7-6 and TRBJ2-1, is GAGVSQSPRYKVTKRGQDVALRCDPISGHVSLYWYRQALGQGPEFLTYFNYEAQQDKSGLPNDRFSAERPEGSISTLTIQRTEQRDSAMYRCASSSGSFNSYNEQFFGPGTRLTVL.

The V call is TRBV19, the J call TRBJ2-6, with D perhaps matching TRBD2 (6 bases). Germline V gene sequence: CDR1 LNHDA, CDR2 SQIVND (reference sequence). This CDR3 has 15 amino acids. Trimming left V 10 bases short and J 1 base short, with 14 bases between. Here the CDR3 reads CATSNRESGANVLTF. The CDR3 region has the DNA TGTGCCACCTCAAATCGGGAGTCTGGGGCCAACGTCCTGACTTTC.

The chain carries TRBV30 and TRBJ2-2, with D perhaps matching TRBD1 (6 bases). CDR3 size: 12 residues. Per germline, CDR1 GTSNPN and CDR2 SVGIG (reference sequence). V was clipped by 4 bases and J by 3 bases, with 6 bases between them. The CDR3 nucleotides are TGTGCCTGGAACAGGGACACCGGGGAGCTGTTTTTT. Protein product: CAWNRDTGELFF.

This chain joins TRBV29-1 and TRBJ2-3, with D perhaps matching TRBD2 (5 bases). Per germline, CDR1 SQVTM and CDR2 ANQGSEA. The length of the CDR3 is 14 residues. Trimming stripped 8 bases from V and 7 bases from J, with 22 bases between. This CDR3 reads CSSEAESVVNTQYF. As DNA, the CDR3 is TGCAGCTCCGAAGCGGAAAGCGTGGTTAATACGCAGTATTTT.